Listed here are 23 T cell receptor beta chains from one sample, sequenced in a study of shared clonotypes between healthy human individuals. Using immunoSEQ multiplex PCR, the repertoire was profiled, and TCRdb retains in-frame clones only, with some absent. This table has about 660,000 clones, about 74% appearing once. The sequencing input was memory CD4+ T cells sorted from blood. Noted subset: CD45RA-negative fraction. These receptors all stem from a woman in her 30s in good health.

V is TRBV28 and J is TRBJ2-4; 11 bases agree with TRBD1. Trimming cost V 4 bases and J 5 bases; bases outside gene matches: 7. This CDR3 has 16 amino acids. Germline lookup yields CDR1 MDHEN and CDR2 SYDVKM. CDR3 sequence: CASSYGTGGIQNIQYF. In DNA, the CDR3 is TGTGCCAGCAGTTATGGGACAGGGGGGATACAAAACATTCAGTACTTC.

This clone was observed a few times. V is TRBV30 and J is TRBJ1-1; no clear D. V was pared by 4 bases and J by 1 base, with 10 bases between. Germline assignment: CDR1 GTSNPN and CDR2 SVGIG (reference sequence). The CDR3 length is 13 residues. The CDR3 region is CAWMGTANTEAFF. The CDR3 DNA reads as TGTGCCTGGATGGGTACGGCGAACACTGAAGCTTTCTTT.

The chain uses TRBV7-9 and TRBJ2-7; the match to TRBD1 covers 8 bases. The CDR3 covers 15 residues. Germline values: CDR1 SEHNR, CDR2 FQNEAQ (reference sequence). Trimming at V came to 5 bases and at J to 2 bases, leaving 8 bases not matched to a gene. CDR3 sequence (DNA): TGTGCCAGCAGCCCGAGGGGACAGGAGACCTACGAGCAGTACTTC. Amino acids: CASSPRGQETYEQYF.

This clone was observed a few times. The chain is built from TRBV9 and TRBJ2-7; TRBD1 agrees at 7 bases. Germline trimming cut 0 bases from V and 6 bases from J; bases unmatched to any gene: 6. The CDR3 sequence is 14 residues long. The germline gives CDR1 SGDLS, CDR2 YYNGEE. The CDR3 coding sequence is TGTGCCAGCAGCGTAGGGACAGGTGCCGGCGAGCAGTACTTC. This encodes CASSVGTGAGEQYF.

A note on this clone: One end of the junction fails to match germline, which may point to a read error. This sequence joins TRBV28 and TRBJ1-2; D possibly corresponds to TRBD1 (5 bases). Germline V lookup: CDR1 MDHEN, CDR2 SYDVKM. CDR3 length: 12 amino acids. The CDR3 protein is CASSWPGGEYFF. The CDR3, as DNA: TGTGCCAGCAGTTGGCCTGGGGGGGAGTATTTTTTC.

The chain uses TRBV19 and TRBJ2-5, with 10 bases that match TRBD2. The junction had 8 bases not matched to a gene; V was cut back by 5 bases and J by 5 bases. Germline values: CDR1 LNHDA, CDR2 SQIVND (reference sequence). This CDR3 comprises 15 residues. CDR3 bases: TGTGCCAGTAGTTGGGCTAGCGGGAGTGGGGAGACCCAGTACTTC. Protein product: CASSWASGSGETQYF.

The chain uses TRBV27 and TRBJ1-1, with D unclear. The CDR3 totals 13 residues. Germline values: CDR1 MNHEY, CDR2 SMNVEV (reference sequence). V lost 6 bases and J 8 bases, leaving 16 bases between the germline ends. The CDR3 region has the DNA TGTGCCAGCAGACGAACAGCATCCCCCGAAGCTTTCTTT. Translated: CASRRTASPEAFF.

The chain employs TRBV6-5 and TRBJ2-7; TRBD1 matches at 9 bases. V trimming: 6 bases; J trimming: 2 bases; junction bases outside the gene matches: 5. The CDR3 contains 14 residues. Germline V gene lookup returns CDR1 MNHEY and CDR2 SVGAGI. The CDR3 sequence is CASSRDRDTYEQYF. CDR3 nucleotides: TGTGCCAGCAGCCGGGACAGGGATACCTACGAGCAGTACTTC.

The chain links TRBV25-1 to TRBJ2-5, with 9 nucleotides matching TRBD2. The CDR3 has 15 amino acids. J gave up 4 bases and V 4 bases, and 7 bases lay outside the gene matches. Germline V gene sequence: CDR1 MGHDK, CDR2 SYGVNS. The CDR3 region is CASSAISGSRETQYF. The CDR3 nucleotides are TGTGCCAGCAGTGCCATTAGCGGGAGTAGAGAGACCCAGTACTTC. The full variable domain, in which reference TRBV25-1 and TRBJ2-5 provide the parts outside the CDR3, is EADIYQTPRYLVIGTGKKITLECSQTMGHDKMYWYQQDPGMELHLIHYSYGVNSTEKGDLSSESTVSRIRTEHFPLTLESARPSHTSQYLCASSAISGSRETQYFGPGTRLLVL.

This clone appeared a few times. The chain carries TRBV19 and TRBJ1-5, with D hard to call. The germline gives CDR1 LNHDA, CDR2 SQIVND (reference sequence). This CDR3 comprises 13 residues. V lost 3 bases to trimming and J lost 7 bases, with 10 bases between them. CDR3 protein: CASSIAGLQPQHF. CDR3 nucleotides: TGTGCCAGTAGTATCGCTGGGCTCCAGCCCCAGCATTTT.

V usage is TRBV5-1 and J usage is TRBJ1-5, with TRBD1 identical over 7 bases. This CDR3 has 14 residues. V was clipped by 5 bases and J by 4 bases; unmatched bases: 6. Per the germline V gene, CDR1 is SGHRS and CDR2 is YFSETQ. This CDR3 reads CASSYEGANQPQHF. CDR3 coding DNA: TGCGCCAGCAGTTACGAGGGGGCGAATCAGCCCCAGCATTTT.

The V and J genes are TRBV11-2 and TRBJ2-7; TRBD2 aligns across 7 bases. V was pared by 4 bases and J by 2 bases, with 5 bases of the junction left unmatched. This CDR3 has 14 amino acids. CDR1 and CDR2 (germline): SGHAT, FQNNGV. This CDR3 is CASSSSSGAYEQYF. The CDR3 bases are TGTGCCAGCAGCTCATCTAGCGGTGCCTACGAGCAGTACTTC.

Turning to this clone: A much larger clonotype is one base distant, so this may be a read error. The sample has other DNA sequences that encode this CDR3 too. The gene calls are TRBV6-5 and TRBJ2-7; 8 bases fit TRBD1. This CDR3 contains 13 residues. Trimming removed 4 bases from V and 2 bases from J; junction bases left unmatched: 1. CDR1 and CDR2 (germline): MNHEY, SVGAGI. The CDR3 reads CASSLQGAYEQYF. CDR3 nucleotides: TGTGCCAGCAGTTTACAGGGGGCCTACGAGCAGTACTTC.

This clone is a singleton in its sample. This chain links TRBV27 with TRBJ2-7, with D unresolved. The germline CDR1 and CDR2 sequences are MNHEY and SMNVEV (reference sequence). The CDR3 runs to 15 residues. Trimming left V 2 bases short and J 0 bases short, with 11 bases between. The CDR3 spells CASSLRAPSSYEQYF. CDR3 DNA: TGTGCCAGCAGTTTAAGGGCCCCGAGCTCCTACGAGCAGTACTTC.

The CDR3 DNA is TGTGCCAGCAGTTTTGTATCCCAGAATAATTCACCCCTCCACTTT. The encoded protein is CASSFVSQNNSPLHF. The chain carries TRBV28 and TRBJ1-6, with D unresolved. This CDR3 comprises 15 residues. From germline, CDR1 is MDHEN and CDR2 SYDVKM. With 3 bases removed from V and 5 bases from J, the gap between germline ends came to 11 bases. The full variable domain, its missing parts supplied by reference TRBV28 and TRBJ1-6, is DVKVTQSSRYLVKRTGEKVFLECVQDMDHENMFWYRQDPGLGLRLIYFSYDVKMKEKGDIPEGYSVSREKKERFSLILESASTNQTSMYLCASSFVSQNNSPLHFGNGTRLTVT.

A note on this clone: Other DNA sequences in the sample encode the same CDR3. The CDR3 protein is CASSPVGSYEQYF. CDR3 in DNA: TGTGCCAGCTCACCCGTGGGCTCCTACGAGCAGTACTTC. The chain couples TRBV18 to TRBJ2-7; D is unclear. V gave up 3 bases and J gave up 0 bases, with 6 bases separating them. Germline lookup yields CDR1 KGHSH and CDR2 LQKENI. The CDR3 consists of 13 residues. Looking up the rest from reference TRBV18 and TRBJ2-7 gives the full variable domain: NAGVMQNPRHLVRRRGQEARLRCSPMKGHSHVYWYRQLPEEGLKFMVYLQKENIIDESGMPKERFSAEFPKEGPSILRIQQVVRGDSAAYFCASSPVGSYEQYFGPGTRLTVT.

The chain combines TRBV6-5 with TRBJ1-3; 7 nucleotides line up with TRBD1. This CDR3 contains 15 residues. Germline V gene sequence: CDR1 MNHEY, CDR2 SVGAGI. Losses at the gene ends were 7 bases for V and 3 bases for J; bases not matched to a gene: 9. CDR3 nucleotide sequence: TGTGCCAGCAAGAGAGACAGGGTGGGTGGAAACACCATATATTTT. This gives the protein CASKRDRVGGNTIYF.

The V call is TRBV2, the J call TRBJ2-5, with 9 positions matching TRBD2. The CDR3 has 14 residues. Trimming took 6 bases from V and 1 from J; bases not matched to a gene: 3. Germline CDR1 reads SNHLY; CDR2 reads FYNNEI. CDR3 region: CASSPTSGQETQYF. DNA for the CDR3: TGTGCCAGCAGCCCGACTAGCGGCCAAGAGACCCAGTACTTC.

The chain joins TRBV7-8 to TRBJ2-2; the match to TRBD2 covers 10 bases. V gave up 6 bases and J gave up 7 bases; unmatched junction bases: 2. In germline, CDR1 is SGHVS, CDR2 FQNEAQ. The CDR3 sequence is 13 residues long. The DNA for the CDR3 is TGTGCCAGCAGTCAGCGGGAGGGCGGGGAGCTGTTTTTT. It is translated as CASSQREGGELFF.

The chain couples TRBV28 to TRBJ2-3; a possible D gene is TRBD1 (7 bases). CDR1 and CDR2 (germline): MDHEN, SYDVKM. V was cut by 1 base and J by 5 bases, with 13 bases left in between. The CDR3 covers 15 residues. CDR3 nucleotides: TGTGCCAGCAGTTTATTAAACAGGGGACTAGATACGCAGTATTTT. This translates into CASSLLNRGLDTQYF.

The table lists this clone with a few counts. The chain links TRBV2 to TRBJ2-5; TRBD1 aligns across 11 bases. Germline loops: CDR1 SNHLY, CDR2 FYNNEI. The CDR3 is made up of 15 amino acids. V was pared by 0 bases and J by 4 bases, with 1 base of the junction left unmatched. The chain's CDR3 is CASSEAGTGGETQYF. Here the CDR3 DNA reads TGTGCCAGCAGTGAAGCCGGGACAGGGGGAGAGACCCAGTACTTC. Combining the CDR3 with reference TRBV2 and TRBJ2-5 gives the whole variable domain EPEVTQTPSHQVTQMGQEVILRCVPISNHLYFYWYRQILGQKVEFLVSFYNNEISEKSEIFDDQFSVERPDGSNFTLKIRSTKLEDSAMYFCASSEAGTGGETQYFGPGTRLLVL.

The V and J genes are TRBV6-1 and TRBJ2-6; D is unresolved. Germline loops: CDR1 MNHNS, CDR2 SASEGT. Trimming took off 6 bases at V and 2 bases at J, with 8 bases between the two ends. This CDR3 has 14 amino acids. The CDR3 region has the DNA TGTGCCAGCAGGGAGTTTACTGGGGCCAACGTCCTGACTTTC. Translated: CASREFTGANVLTF.

This chain uses TRBV11-2 with TRBJ2-7; D unresolved. The CDR3 extends over 17 amino acids. Germline CDR1 is SGHAT and CDR2 is FQNNGV. Trimming shortened V by 4 bases and J by 9 bases, and 28 bases separated the two germline ends. The CDR3 spells CASSSARPMGSRFPQYF. For the CDR3, the DNA is TGTGCCAGCAGCTCTGCCAGACCAATGGGGTCTAGGTTTCCGCAGTACTTC.